This T cell receptor beta chain was obtained from a study of human T cells and chemical hapten exposure. Turning to the study itself: DPC at 2% was the sensitizing agent, placed on roughly 2 cm by roughly 2 cm of upper inner arm skin. General study findings and limits: After DPC sensitization, TCRs above 1 in 1000 frequency showed no change. PT1 expanded TCR numbers rose with patch test score.

Points on this clonotype: Its antigen is not known.

Noted time point: patch test 2, 6 weeks after DPC sensitization. As to treatment: therapeutic diphenylcyclopropenone sensitization with weekly scalp DPC. Every patch test was put on after a blood sample was taken. V shed 6 bases and J 2 bases; nucleotides not matched to a gene: 6. This CDR3 is 14 amino acids long. CDR1 is SQVTM and CDR2 is ANQGSEA in the germline V gene. TCRdb re-called the RACE reads through MiXCR, storing one row per CDR3 protein. The sample consists of just over 350,000 distinct CDR3 sequences, about 6% of them appearing once. The rearrangement joins TRBV29-1 to TRBJ2-1, with 8 nucleotides matching TRBD2. This material consisted of whole blood, taken in connection with sensitization to the hapten diphenylcyclopropenone (DPC). The TCR sequence derives from a young woman with alopecia areata. Some clones in this sample may be carry-over from other donors' samples. The CDR3 sequence is CSVLAGRPYNEQFF. Here the CDR3 DNA reads TGCAGCGTATTAGCGGGACGGCCCTACAATGAGCAGTTCTTC.